This TCR beta chain emerged from a study of shared clonotypes between healthy human individuals. Study conclusions and caveats: Sampling included only blood; tissue repertoires likely differ. On the whole, naive subsets had larger estimated richness than memory subsets had. Relative to their counterparts shared across all four donors, non-shared clonotypes exhibited diminished generation probabilities. Naive CD4 clonotypes were shared across several donors at 4.5% to 6%.

Produced via immunoSEQ multiplex PCR; TCRdb's table is partial and in-frame only. Of about 2.3 million clones listed, approximately 90% are singletons. About this clone itself: The antigen is not known.

The V segment lost 0 bases and the J segment 8 bases; nucleotides outside the gene matches: 7. Germline V gene sequence: CDR1 SGDLS, CDR2 YYNGEE. The CDR3 consists of 15 residues. The sample taken for sequencing was naive CD4+ T cells from PBMCs. This sample's subset: CD45RA+ positively selected. This TCR was recovered from a young man in good health. Some clones in this sample may be carry-over from other donors' samples. The chain recombines TRBV9 with TRBJ1-4, with 7 bases lining up with TRBD1. Written as DNA, the CDR3 is TGTGCCAGCAGCGTAGAGGGACAGATCGCAGAAAAACTGTTTTTT. Residues: CASSVEGQIAEKLFF.